This is a list of T cell receptor beta chains from one sample in a study of blood T cell repertoires in COVID-19. Using immunoSEQ multiplex PCR, the repertoire was profiled, and TCRdb retains in-frame clones only, with some absent. Counted here are 230,000 or so clones, around 83% occurring once; the ten biggest clones make up approximately 8.6%. The sequenced sample consisted of peripheral blood. The receptors come from a man aged 40-55 years with active or convalescent COVID-19. Both conserved end residues are part of each CDR3. Each record gives: D gene, J gene, clone size, V gene, CDR3 DNA, CDR3 protein. A D gene is named only where the DNA matches it firmly. Expanded clones get a size class; other rows say once, few or many, or leave the size out.

>TRBD2|TRBJ2-3|NA|TRBV5-1
TGCGCCAGCAGCCCATCCGGGGGGGCAACAGATACGCAGTATTTT
CASSPSGGATDTQYF
>NA|TRBJ2-1|once|TRBV30
TGTGCCTGGAGTTTACAGGGTAATGAGCAGTTCTTC
CAWSLQGNEQFF
>TRBD2|TRBJ2-1|NA|TRBV27
TGTGCCAGCAGTAGACTAGCCGGAACGCAGTTCTTC
CASSRLAGTQFF
>NA|TRBJ1-5|once|TRBV3-1/TRBV3-2
TGTGCCAGCAGCGAGACAGTCGGTAATCAGCCCCAGCATTTT
CASSETVGNQPQHF
>NA|TRBJ1-2|NA|TRBV7-2
TGTGCCAGCAGCTTCGACAGGAACTATGGCTACACCTTC
CASSFDRNYGYTF
>TRBD1|TRBJ1-5|NA|TRBV2
TGTGCCAGCAGTGGACAGGGGGATAGCAATCAGCCCCAGCATTTT
CASSGQGDSNQPQHF
>NA|TRBJ1-1|NA|TRBV2
TGTGCCAGCAGCCCGACAGAGAACACTAAAGCTTTCTTT
CASSPTENTKAFF
>TRBD2|TRBJ2-2|NA|TRBV7-9
TGTGCCAGCAGCAACCTAGCGGGGGAGCCGAACACCGGGGAGCTGTTTTTT
CASSNLAGEPNTGELFF
>NA|TRBJ1-3|NA|TRBV12-3/TRBV12-4
TGTGCCAGCAGTTTAACGGGTGGAAACACCATATATTTT
CASSLTGGNTIYF
>TRBD1|TRBJ1-6|NA|TRBV24-1
TGTGCCACCATAAGACAGGGTTATAATTCACCCCTCCACTTT
CATIRQGYNSPLHF
>TRBD1|TRBJ1-2|NA|TRBV3-1/TRBV3-2
TGTGCCAGCAGCCAAACCAGGGGGTTCTATGGCTACACCTTC
CASSQTRGFYGYTF
>NA|TRBJ1-3|few|TRBV28
TGTGCCAGCAGTCCGGGACATGGAAACACCATATATTTT
CASSPGHGNTIYF
>TRBD2|TRBJ2-3|once|TRBV7-3
TGTGCCAGCAGCTTAATCGGGAGGGGGACAGATACGCAGTATTTT
CASSLIGRGTDTQYF
>TRBD1|TRBJ2-5|NA|TRBV9
TGTGCCAGCAGCGAGGGACAGGCCCTCGAGACCCAGTACTTC
CASSEGQALETQYF
>NA|TRBJ1-3|NA|TRBV6-5
TGTGCCAGCAGTTACTCGTTTACGGGAGGAGGAAACACCATATATTTT
CASSYSFTGGGNTIYF
>NA|TRBJ2-1|NA|TRBV14
TGTGCCAGCAGCCTTCTTAGCGGTAGCTCCTACAATGAGCAGTTCTTC
CASSLLSGSSYNEQFF
>NA|TRBJ1-2|NA|TRBV25-1
TGTGCCAGCAGTGAATTAGGGTCGAGGGAGGGATGGTATGGCTACACCTTC
CASSELGSREGWYGYTF
>NA|TRBJ2-7|NA|TRBV27
TGTGCCAGCAGTTTATTCGGGGACAAGGCCCTCTGGACCTACGAGCAGTACTTC
CASSLFGDKALWTYEQYF
>NA|TRBJ1-2|NA|TRBV3-1/TRBV3-2
TGTGCCAGCAGCCAAGATCTCGGCAGGTATTATGGCTACACCTTC
CASSQDLGRYYGYTF
>NA|TRBJ1-2|NA|TRBV30
TGTGCCTGGAGTGAGTTACACCTCCTTAACTATGGCTACACCTTC
CAWSELHLLNYGYTF
>NA|TRBJ1-1|NA|TRBV7-6
TGTGCCAGCAGGCAATCGGGGAACACTGAAGCTTTCTTT
CASRQSGNTEAFF
>NA|TRBJ1-2|few|TRBV20-1
TGCAGTGCCCCCAGACTAGATGGCTACACCTTC
CSAPRLDGYTF
>NA|TRBJ2-1|once|TRBV7-2
TGTGCCAGCAGCTTAGTGGGGCGAGACAATGAGCAGTTCTTC
CASSLVGRDNEQFF
>NA|TRBJ2-3|few|TRBV6-5
TGTGCCAGCAGTTTCACTGCTCCTAGCACAGATACGCAGTATTTT
CASSFTAPSTDTQYF
>TRBD1|TRBJ1-2|NA|TRBV19
TGTGCCAGTAGTGATCTCGGACAGGGCGTCTATGGCTACACCTTC
CASSDLGQGVYGYTF
>NA|TRBJ2-1|few|TRBV30
TGTGCCTGGAGTGGCCTCAGGGATGAGCAGTTCTTC
CAWSGLRDEQFF
>NA|TRBJ1-2|NA|TRBV3-1/TRBV3-2
TGTGCCAGCAGCCAAGAAGCGGCGGGAGGCTACACCTTC
CASSQEAAGGYTF
>NA|TRBJ1-4|NA|TRBV7-5
TGTGCCAGAAGCCCCCAGGCTTCAACTAATGAAAAACTGTTTTTT
CARSPQASTNEKLFF
>TRBD2|TRBJ2-5|NA|TRBV5-1
TGCGCCAGCAGCTTGGCGGGGGGACTCCAAGAGACCCAGTACTTC
CASSLAGGLQETQYF
>TRBD2|TRBJ2-3|NA|TRBV3-1/TRBV3-2
TGTGCCAGCAGCCAAGGGACTAGCGGGGTTTACACAGATACGCAGTATTTT
CASSQGTSGVYTDTQYF
>NA|TRBJ1-1|NA|TRBV30
TGTGCCTGGAGTGTACGTTCGGGGAGTGAAGCTTTCTTT
CAWSVRSGSEAFF
>TRBD1|TRBJ2-5|NA|TRBV2
TGTGCCAGCACTGGACAGGGGATTTGGGAAGAGACCCAGTACTTC
CASTGQGIWEETQYF
>TRBD1|TRBJ1-2|NA|TRBV30
TGTGCCTGGAGTAGAGAGGCGTTAGGGGGCAACTATGGCTACACCTTC
CAWSREALGGNYGYTF
>NA|TRBJ1-2|NA|TRBV4-1
TGCGCCAGCAGCCCCCAGCCAGGGGCTGGTAAGAACTATGGCTACACCTTC
CASSPQPGAGKNYGYTF
>TRBD1|TRBJ1-6|NA|TRBV9
TGTGCCAGCAGCCCCCAGGACAGGGGGTTGGAGAATTCACCCCTCCACTTT
CASSPQDRGLENSPLHF
>NA|TRBJ2-1|NA|TRBV24-1
TGTGCCACCAGTGCACTGCTCTACAATGAGCAGTTCTTC
CATSALLYNEQFF
>TRBD2|TRBJ2-7|many|TRBV6-2/TRBV6-3
TGTGCCAGCAGTTCACGGACTAGCGGGAGTGTCAACGAGCAGTACTTC
CASSSRTSGSVNEQYF